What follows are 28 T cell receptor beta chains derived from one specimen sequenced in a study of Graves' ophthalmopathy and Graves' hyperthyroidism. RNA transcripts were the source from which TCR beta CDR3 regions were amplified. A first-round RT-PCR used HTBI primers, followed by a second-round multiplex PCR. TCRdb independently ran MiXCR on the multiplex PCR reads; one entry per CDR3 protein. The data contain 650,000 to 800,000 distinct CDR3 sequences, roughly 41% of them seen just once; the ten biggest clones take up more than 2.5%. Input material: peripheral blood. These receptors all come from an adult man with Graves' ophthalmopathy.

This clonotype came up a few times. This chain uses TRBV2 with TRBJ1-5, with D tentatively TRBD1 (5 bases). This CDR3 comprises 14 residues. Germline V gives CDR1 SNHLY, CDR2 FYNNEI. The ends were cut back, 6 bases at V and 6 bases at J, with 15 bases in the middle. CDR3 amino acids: CASSSGRDGQPQHF. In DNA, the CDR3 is TGTGCCAGCAGCTCCGGCAGGGACGGTCAGCCCCAGCATTTT. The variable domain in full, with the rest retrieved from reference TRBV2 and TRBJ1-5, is EPEVTQTPSHQVTQMGQEVILRCVPISNHLYFYWYRQILGQKVEFLVSFYNNEISEKSEIFDDQFSVERPDGSNFTLKIRSTKLEDSAMYFCASSSGRDGQPQHFGDGTRLSIL.

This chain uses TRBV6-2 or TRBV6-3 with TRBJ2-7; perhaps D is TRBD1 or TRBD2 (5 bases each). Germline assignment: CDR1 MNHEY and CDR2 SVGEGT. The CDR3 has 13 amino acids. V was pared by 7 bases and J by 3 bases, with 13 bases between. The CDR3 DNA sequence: TGTGCCAGCACCGCCGAGGGGTTCTACGAGCAGTACTTC. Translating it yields CASTAEGFYEQYF.

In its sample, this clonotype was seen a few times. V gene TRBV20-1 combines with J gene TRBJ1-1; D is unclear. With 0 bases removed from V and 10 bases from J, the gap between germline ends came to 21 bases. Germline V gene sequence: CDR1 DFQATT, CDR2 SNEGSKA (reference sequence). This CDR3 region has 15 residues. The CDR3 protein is CSARDLGRPSSRAFF. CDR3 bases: TGCAGTGCTAGAGATCTTGGGAGGCCATCCAGTAGAGCTTTCTTT.

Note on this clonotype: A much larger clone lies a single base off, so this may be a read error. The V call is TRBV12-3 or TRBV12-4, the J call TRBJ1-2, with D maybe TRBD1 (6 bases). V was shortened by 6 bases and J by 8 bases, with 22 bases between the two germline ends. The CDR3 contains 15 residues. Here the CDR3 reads CASSYGGGQVRGYTF. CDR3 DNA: TGTGCCAGCAGCTACGGTGGGGGCCAGGTGAGAGGCTACACCTTC.

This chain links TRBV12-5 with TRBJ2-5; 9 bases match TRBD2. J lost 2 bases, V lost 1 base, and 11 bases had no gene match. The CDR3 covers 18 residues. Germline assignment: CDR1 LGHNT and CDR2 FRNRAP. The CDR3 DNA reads TGTGCTAGTGGTTTGGCCCCCAGGGAGCGGGGGGCGCAAGAGACCCAGTACTTC. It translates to CASGLAPRERGAQETQYF.

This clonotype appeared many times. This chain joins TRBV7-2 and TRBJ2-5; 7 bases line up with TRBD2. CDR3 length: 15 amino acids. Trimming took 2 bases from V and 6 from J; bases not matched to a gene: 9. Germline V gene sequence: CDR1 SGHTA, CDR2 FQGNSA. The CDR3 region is CASSLSGRGFQTQYF. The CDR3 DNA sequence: TGTGCCAGCAGCTTATCGGGGAGGGGATTTCAGACCCAGTACTTC.

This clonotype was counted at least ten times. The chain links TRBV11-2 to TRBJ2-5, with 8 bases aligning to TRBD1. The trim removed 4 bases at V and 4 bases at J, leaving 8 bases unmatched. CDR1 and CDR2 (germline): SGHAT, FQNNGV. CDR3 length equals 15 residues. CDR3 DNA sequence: TGTGCCAGCAGCTACGGACAGGGCCCCCCAGAGACCCAGTACTTC. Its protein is CASSYGQGPPETQYF. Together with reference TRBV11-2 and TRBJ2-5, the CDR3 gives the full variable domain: EAGVAQSPRYKIIEKRQSVAFWCNPISGHATLYWYQQILGQGPKLLIQFQNNGVVDDSQLPKDRFSAERLKGVDSTLKIQPAKLEDSAVYLCASSYGQGPPETQYFGPGTRLLVL.

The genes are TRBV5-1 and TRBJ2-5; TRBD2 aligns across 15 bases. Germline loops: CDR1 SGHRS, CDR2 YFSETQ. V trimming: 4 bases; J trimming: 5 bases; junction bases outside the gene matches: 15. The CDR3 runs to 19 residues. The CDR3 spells CASSDSRTSGRAPGETQYF. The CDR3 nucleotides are TGCGCCAGCAGCGATAGTCGGACTAGCGGGAGGGCCCCCGGTGAGACCCAGTACTTC.

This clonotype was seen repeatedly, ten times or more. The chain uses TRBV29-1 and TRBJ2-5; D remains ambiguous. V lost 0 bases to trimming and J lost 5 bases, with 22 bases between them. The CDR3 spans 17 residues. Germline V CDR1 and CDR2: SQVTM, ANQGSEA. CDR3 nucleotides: TGCAGCGTTGAAGACGTGAAGGTTTGGGGTGTTTTGGAGACCCAGTACTTC. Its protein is CSVEDVKVWGVLETQYF.

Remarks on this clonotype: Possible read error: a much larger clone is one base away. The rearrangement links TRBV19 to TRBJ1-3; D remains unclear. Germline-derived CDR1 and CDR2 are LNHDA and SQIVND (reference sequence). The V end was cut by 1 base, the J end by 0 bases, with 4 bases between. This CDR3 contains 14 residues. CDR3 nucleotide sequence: TGTGCCAGTAGTATAGGGAACTCTGGAAACACCATATATTTT. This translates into CASSIGNSGNTIYF.

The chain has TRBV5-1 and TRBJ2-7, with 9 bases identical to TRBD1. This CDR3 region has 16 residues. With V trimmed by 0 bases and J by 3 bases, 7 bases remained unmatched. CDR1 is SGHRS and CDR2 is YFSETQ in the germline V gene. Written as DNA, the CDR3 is TGCGCCAGCAGCTTGGGGACCGCGGGACAGGGCTACGAGCAGTACTTC. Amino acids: CASSLGTAGQGYEQYF.

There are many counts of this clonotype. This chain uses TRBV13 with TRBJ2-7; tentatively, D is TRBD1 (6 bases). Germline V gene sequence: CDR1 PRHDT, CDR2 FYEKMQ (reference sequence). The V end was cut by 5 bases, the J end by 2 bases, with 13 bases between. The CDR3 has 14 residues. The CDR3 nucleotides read TGTGCCAGCAGCAATAGACAGGCCCCCTACGAGCAGTACTTC. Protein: CASSNRQAPYEQYF.

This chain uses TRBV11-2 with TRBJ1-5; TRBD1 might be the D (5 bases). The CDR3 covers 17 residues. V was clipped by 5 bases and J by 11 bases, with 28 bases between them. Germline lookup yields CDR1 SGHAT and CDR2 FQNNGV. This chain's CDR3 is CASSRRTSGGVRETQHF. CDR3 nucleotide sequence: TGTGCCAGCAGCCGCCGGACTAGCGGGGGGGTGAGGGAGACCCAGCATTTT.

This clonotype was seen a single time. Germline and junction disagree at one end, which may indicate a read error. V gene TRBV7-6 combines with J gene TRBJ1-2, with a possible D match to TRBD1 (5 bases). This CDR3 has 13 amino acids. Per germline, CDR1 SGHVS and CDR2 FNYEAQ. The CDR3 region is CASSLVGGTGYTF. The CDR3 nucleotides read TGTGCTAGCAGCTTAGTCGGCGGGACCGGCTACACCTTC.

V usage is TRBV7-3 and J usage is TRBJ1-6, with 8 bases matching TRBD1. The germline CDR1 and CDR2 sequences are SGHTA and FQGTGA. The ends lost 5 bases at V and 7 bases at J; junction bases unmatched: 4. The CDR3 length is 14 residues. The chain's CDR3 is CASSLRTGNSPLHF. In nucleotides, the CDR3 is TGTGCCAGCAGCCTAAGGACAGGGAATTCACCCCTCCACTTT.

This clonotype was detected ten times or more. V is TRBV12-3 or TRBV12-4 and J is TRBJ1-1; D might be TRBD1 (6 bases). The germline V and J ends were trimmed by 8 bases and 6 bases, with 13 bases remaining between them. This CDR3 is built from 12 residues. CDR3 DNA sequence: TGTGCCAGCCGGGGGGCGGACGCTGAAGCTTTCTTT. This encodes CASRGADAEAFF.

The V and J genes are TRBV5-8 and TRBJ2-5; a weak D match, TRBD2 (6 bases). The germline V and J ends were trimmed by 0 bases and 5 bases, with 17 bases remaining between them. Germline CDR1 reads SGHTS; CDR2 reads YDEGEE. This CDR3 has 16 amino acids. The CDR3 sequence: CASSLGQHAGRETQYF. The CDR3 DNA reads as TGTGCCAGCAGCTTGGGACAGCATGCGGGACGGGAGACCCAGTACTTC.

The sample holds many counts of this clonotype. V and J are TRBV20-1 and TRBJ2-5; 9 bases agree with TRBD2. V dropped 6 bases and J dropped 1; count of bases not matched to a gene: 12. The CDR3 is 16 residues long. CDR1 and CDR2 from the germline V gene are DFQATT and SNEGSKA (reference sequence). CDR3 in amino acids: CSARSVASGTQETQYF. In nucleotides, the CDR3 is TGCAGTGCCCGTTCGGTGGCTAGCGGGACCCAAGAGACCCAGTACTTC.

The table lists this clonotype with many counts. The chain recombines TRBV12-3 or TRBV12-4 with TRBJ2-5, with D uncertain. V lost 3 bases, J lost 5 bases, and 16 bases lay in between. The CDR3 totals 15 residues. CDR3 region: CASSFDGTRAETQYF. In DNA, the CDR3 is TGTGCCAGCAGTTTTGACGGAACGCGCGCGGAGACCCAGTACTTC.

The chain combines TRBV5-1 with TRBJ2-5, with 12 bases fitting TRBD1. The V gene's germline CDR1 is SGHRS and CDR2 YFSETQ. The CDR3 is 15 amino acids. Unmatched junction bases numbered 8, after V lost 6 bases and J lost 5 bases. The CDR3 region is CASNRPGQGAETQYF. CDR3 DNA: TGCGCCAGCAACCGGCCGGGACAGGGGGCGGAGACCCAGTACTTC.

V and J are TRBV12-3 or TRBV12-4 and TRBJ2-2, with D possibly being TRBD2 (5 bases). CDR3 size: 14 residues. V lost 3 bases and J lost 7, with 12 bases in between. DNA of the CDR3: TGTGCCAGCAGTTTTAACCTCGCGGGCGGGGAGCTGTTTTTT. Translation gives CASSFNLAGGELFF.

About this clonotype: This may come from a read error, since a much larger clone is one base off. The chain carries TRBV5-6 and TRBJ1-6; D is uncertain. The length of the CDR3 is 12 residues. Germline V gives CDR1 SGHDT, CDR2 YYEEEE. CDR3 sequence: CAGSLVFSPLHF. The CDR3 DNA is TGTGCCGGCAGCTTGGTTTTTTCACCCCTCCACTTT. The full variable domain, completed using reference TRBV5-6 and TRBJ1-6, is DAGVTQSPTHLIKTRGQQVTLRCSPKSGHDTVSWYQQALGQGPQFIFQYYEEEERQRGNFPDRFSGHQFPNYSSELNVNALLLGDSALYLCAGSLVFSPLHFGNGTRLTVT.

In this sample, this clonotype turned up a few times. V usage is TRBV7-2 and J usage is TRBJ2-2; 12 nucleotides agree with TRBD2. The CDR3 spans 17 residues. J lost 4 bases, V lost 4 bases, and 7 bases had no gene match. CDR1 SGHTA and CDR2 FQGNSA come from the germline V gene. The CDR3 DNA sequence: TGTGCCAGCAGCTCAACTAGCGGGGGGTTTGGCACCGGGGAGCTGTTTTTT. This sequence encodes CASSSTSGGFGTGELFF.

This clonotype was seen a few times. The CDR3 nucleotides are TGTGCCAGCAGTCCCTCGGTTGGCACCGGGGAGCTGTTTTTT. Residues: CASSPSVGTGELFF. The chain combines TRBV6-5 with TRBJ2-2; no firm D call. This CDR3 comprises 14 residues. The V end was cut by 5 bases, the J end by 4 bases, with 11 bases between. Germline loops: CDR1 MNHEY, CDR2 SVGAGI.

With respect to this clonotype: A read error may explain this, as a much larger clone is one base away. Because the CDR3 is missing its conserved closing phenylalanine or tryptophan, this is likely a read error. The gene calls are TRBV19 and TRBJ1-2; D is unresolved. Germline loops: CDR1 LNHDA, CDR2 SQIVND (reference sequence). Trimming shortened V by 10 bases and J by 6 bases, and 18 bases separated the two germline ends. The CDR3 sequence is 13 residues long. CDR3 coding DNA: TGTGCCATCGTCGACGCCGGGCTCGATGGCTACACCCTC. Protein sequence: CAIVDAGLDGYTL.

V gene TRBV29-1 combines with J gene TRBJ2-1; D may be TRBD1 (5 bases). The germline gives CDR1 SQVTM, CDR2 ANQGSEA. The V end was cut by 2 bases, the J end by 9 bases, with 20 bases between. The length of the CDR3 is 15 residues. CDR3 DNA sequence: TGCAGCGTTGAATCGGACACAAGGTCGAAGGCTGAGCAGTTCTTC. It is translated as CSVESDTRSKAEQFF.

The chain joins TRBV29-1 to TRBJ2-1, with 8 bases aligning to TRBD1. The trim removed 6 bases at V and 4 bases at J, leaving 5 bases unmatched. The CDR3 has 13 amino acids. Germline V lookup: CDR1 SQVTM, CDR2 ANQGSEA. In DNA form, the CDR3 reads TGCAGCGTAGCGCGGGACAGGTACAATGAGCAGTTCTTC. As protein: CSVARDRYNEQFF.

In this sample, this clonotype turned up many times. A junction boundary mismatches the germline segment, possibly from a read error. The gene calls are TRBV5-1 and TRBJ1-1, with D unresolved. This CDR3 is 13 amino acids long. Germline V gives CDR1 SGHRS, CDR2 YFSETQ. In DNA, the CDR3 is TGTGCCAGCAGCTTAGCAGTGAACACTGAAGCTTTCTTT. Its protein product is CASSLAVNTEAFF.